The subject of this entry is one T cell receptor beta chain. This CDR3 is 13 amino acids long. The V and J ends lost 3 bases and 5 bases respectively, with 10 bases between them. The data originate from a study of blood T cell repertoires in COVID-19. TCRdb's table, derived via immunoSEQ multiplex PCR, lists solely in-frame clones and lacks some. The sample has approximately 170,000 clones, about four fifths seen once. The specimen was peripheral blood. The sequence derives from a woman of 80 years or more with active or convalescent COVID-19. The rearrangement links TRBV12-3 or TRBV12-4 to TRBJ1-1; D unclear. CDR3 region: CASSFAGKTEAFF. In nucleotides, the CDR3 is TGTGCCAGCAGTTTTGCGGGTAAGACTGAAGCTTTCTTT.